This section outlines one T cell receptor beta chain sequence together with its context. Its target is not known. This CDR3 is 16 amino acids long. Per germline, CDR1 SEHNR and CDR2 FQNEAQ (reference sequence). Trimming pared 5 bases from V and 1 base from J, leaving 12 bases between. The data were obtained in a study of T cell repertoires in cytomegalovirus infection. Across the whole study: Based on public TCR beta signatures, there were indications of CMV infection and of a matching HLA type.

TCRdb used MiXCR to reprocess the reads, holding one entry per CDR3 protein. Counted here are about 570,000 distinct CDR3 sequences, under 45% occurring once; the ten biggest clones make up about half. Study conclusions and caveats: Carriers of CMV plus the relevant HLA were identified by cumulative public TCR beta family frequency.

V and J are TRBV7-9 and TRBJ2-6; D gene unclear. Source: cultured PBMCs, taken from culture after CMV antigen stimulation. This sequence originates from a human donor in good health (CMV status not recorded). Some clones in this sample may be carry-over from other donors' samples. The CDR3 loop is CASSPWYGSGANVLTF. In DNA, the CDR3 is TGTGCCAGCAGCCCCTGGTACGGGTCTGGGGCCAACGTCCTGACTTTC.